This T cell receptor beta chain was documented in a study of T cells in Graves' hyperthyroidism and ophthalmopathy. Regarding the study as a whole: Blood also showed most of the thyroid clonotypes that were expanded above 0.001.

Each diagnosis was grounded in clinical symptoms, serum thyroxine and TRAb, thyroid ultrasound, and orbital computed tomography. The CDR3 covers 11 residues. Germline assignment: CDR1 SNHLY and CDR2 FYNNEI. V lost 1 base and J lost 13, with 10 bases in between. This clonotype was observed many times. Its antigen is unknown. Researchers took RNA transcripts and amplified the TCR beta CDR3 regions from them. The TCR CDR3 first-round RT-PCR relied on the HTBI primer set. TCRdb used MiXCR to reprocess the multiplex PCR reads, holding one entry per CDR3 protein. The sample holds under 650,000 distinct CDR3 sequences, roughly 17% seen once.

Sequenced input: blood. The TCR sequence derives from a woman in her twenties or thirties with Graves' hyperthyroidism. The chain links TRBV2 to TRBJ2-5, with D unresolved. The CDR3 DNA reads TGTGCCAGCAGTGAAGACGGAACGGGGTACTTC. Its translation is CASSEDGTGYF.